This T cell receptor (beta chain) originates from a study of post-analysis software for immune sequencing data. V lost 3 bases and J lost 13; bases outside the gene matches: 13. This CDR3 comprises 15 residues. Per the germline V gene, CDR1 is MNHEY and CDR2 is SMNVEV (reference sequence). General study results and limits: In patients, TRBV5-6, TRBV5-1 and TRBV20-1 belonged to five TRBV segments found more frequently than in controls.

cDNA libraries for TCR beta contained unique molecular identifiers. One entry per CDR3 protein results from TCRdb running MiXCR on the PCR reads. The table includes hundreds of thousands of distinct CDR3 sequences, less than 35% detected once. This clonotype was observed once. Its matching antigen is unknown. The gene calls are TRBV27 and TRBJ2-1, with 9 bases matching TRBD2. The sequence was obtained from a girl aged 5 to 17 with multiple sclerosis. Sequencing input: blood. CDR3 amino acids: CASSFLAGVMETQFF. CDR3 bases: TGTGCCAGCAGTTTTTTAGCGGGGGTTATGGAGACCCAGTTCTTC.